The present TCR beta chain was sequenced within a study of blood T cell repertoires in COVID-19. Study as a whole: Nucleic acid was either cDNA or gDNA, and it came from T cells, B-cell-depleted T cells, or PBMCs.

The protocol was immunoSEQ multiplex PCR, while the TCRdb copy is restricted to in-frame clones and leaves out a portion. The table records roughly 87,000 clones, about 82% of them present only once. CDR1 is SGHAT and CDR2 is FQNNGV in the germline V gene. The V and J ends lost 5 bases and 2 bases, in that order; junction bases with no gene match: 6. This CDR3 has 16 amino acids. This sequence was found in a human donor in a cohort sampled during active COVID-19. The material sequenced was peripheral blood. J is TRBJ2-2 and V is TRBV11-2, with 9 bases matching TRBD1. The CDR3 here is CASSPVGQGNTGELFF. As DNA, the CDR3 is TGTGCCAGCAGCCCCGTGGGACAGGGTAACACCGGGGAGCTGTTTTTT.